The T cell receptor (beta chain) under discussion was sequenced for a study of cytomegalovirus exposure and HLA in healthy donors. The donors were members of the validation cohort, which comprised roughly 130 subjects and was separate from the first cohort of roughly 700 subjects. Deletions cut 5 bases from V and 7 bases from J, with 14 bases between. Germline CDR1 and CDR2: KGHSH and LQKENI. The CDR3 length is 14 residues. Comment on this clone: Its antigen is currently unknown.

The repertoire was sequenced with immunoSEQ multiplex PCR; TCRdb's copy has only in-frame clones and lacks some. The sample consists of about 130,000 clones, just under 85% of them appearing once. Whole-study findings and limits: Among TCR sequences, most were rare, though some public TCRs appeared in many donors.

Sequenced material: PBMCs. This clonotype originated in a man under 40 in good health and CMV-seropositive. The genes are TRBV18 and TRBJ2-2; a possible D gene is TRBD1 (5 bases). The CDR3 sequence is CASSFARDSGELFF. For the CDR3, the DNA is TGTGCCAGCTCATTCGCAAGAGACAGCGGGGAGCTGTTTTTT.